The clone carrying this T cell receptor (beta chain) was detected only a few times. The record originates from a study of blood T cell repertoires in COVID-19. Study summary: PBMCs, B-cell-depleted T cells, or T cells were the source of the cDNA or gDNA that made up the material.

TCRdb keeps only in-frame clones here, not all; method: immunoSEQ multiplex PCR. The sample shows over 50,000 clones, roughly 84% of them seen only once. Trimming took 2 bases from V and 6 from J; bases not matched to a gene: 1. The CDR3 loop spans 14 amino acids. CDR1 KGHSH and CDR2 LQKENI come from the germline V gene. The rearrangement joins TRBV18 to TRBJ2-1, with 10 bases fitting TRBD2. Sample: peripheral blood. The sequence was collected from a man aged 45-60 years with active COVID-19. The CDR3 region is CASSPTSGINEQFF. Written as DNA, the CDR3 is TGTGCCAGCTCACCAACTAGCGGGATCAATGAGCAGTTCTTC. The complete variable domain, with remaining parts taken from reference TRBV18 and TRBJ2-1, reads NAGVMQNPRHLVRRRGQEARLRCSPMKGHSHVYWYRQLPEEGLKFMVYLQKENIIDESGMPKERFSAEFPKEGPSILRIQQVVRGDSAAYFCASSPTSGINEQFFGPGTRLTVL.